These T cell receptor beta chains were read from a single sample in a study of blood T cells in healthy people across ages. One entry per CDR3 protein, called by TCRdb with MiXCR from the 5' RACE reads. The table records fewer than 900,000 distinct CDR3 sequences, 35% to 45% of them present only once. Sequences were obtained from blood. The receptors here all came from a woman between 55 and 75 years old in good health. The CDR3 runs from the conserved cysteine through the conserved F or W. Each record gives: J gene, V gene, CDR3 length, clone size, D gene, CDR3 DNA, CDR3 protein. The D gene is left open where the match is weak. Clone size is shown for a subset of rows, as once, few, many or a class of expanded clone.

TRBJ1-2 TRBV3-1 13 NA NA TGTGCCAGCAAAGGGGCGGATGACTATGGCTACACCTTC CASKGADDYGYTF
TRBJ1-1 TRBV6-2/TRBV6-3 16 NA TRBD1 TGTGCCAGCAGTTACTCGAGGGGACAGGGAGACACTGAAGCTTTCTTT CASSYSRGQGDTEAFF
TRBJ2-2 TRBV5-6 16 NA NA TGTGCCAGCAGCTTGGGGGGACCCATGAAGAGCGGGGAGCTGTTTTTT CASSLGGPMKSGELFF
TRBJ1-5 TRBV10-3 13 NA NA TGTGCCAGCGGGACGGACCTGGGGCAGCCCCAGCATTTT CASGTDLGQPQHF
TRBJ2-7 TRBV12-3/TRBV12-4 13 few NA TGTGCCAGCAGCCAGACTAGGGTTGGCGAGCAGTACTTC CASSQTRVGEQYF
TRBJ2-7 TRBV10-3 15 NA NA TGTGCCATCAGTGACGTCCTGGGACCCTACAATGAGCAGTACTTC CAISDVLGPYNEQYF
TRBJ2-2 TRBV30 12 NA NA TGTGCCTGGAGTATGGTGTACGGGGAGCTGTTTTTT CAWSMVYGELFF
TRBJ2-1 TRBV29-1 12 many NA TGCAGCGTTGAAGTCAGTACCGGAGAGCAGTTCTTC CSVEVSTGEQFF
TRBJ2-5 TRBV29-1 12 many TRBD1 TGCAGCGCAGGGACAGGGCAAGAGACCCAGTACTTC CSAGTGQETQYF
TRBJ2-7 TRBV7-2 15 NA NA TGTGCCAGCAGCTTAAGCGGAACGCAAAGCTACGAGCAGTACTTC CASSLSGTQSYEQYF
TRBJ1-5 TRBV6-6 16 NA TRBD1 TGTGCCAGCAGTAAAGAGACAGGGGGTAGCAATCAGCCCCAGCATTTT CASSKETGGSNQPQHF
TRBJ2-5 TRBV30 13 NA TRBD2 TGTGCCTGGAGTACGACTAGCGGGGAGACCCAGTACTTC CAWSTTSGETQYF
TRBJ1-2 TRBV20-1 14 NA TRBD1 TGCAGTGCTAGAGGACAGGGTTTGGGGGGTGGCTACACCTTC CSARGQGLGGGYTF
TRBJ2-5 TRBV27 15 NA TRBD1 TGTGCCAGCAGTCTGACAGGGGGGCTGGGAGAGACCCAGTACTTC CASSLTGGLGETQYF
TRBJ1-2 TRBV4-3 15 NA NA TGCGCCAGCAGCCAACAATACGACAGCGGCTATGGCTACACCTTC CASSQQYDSGYGYTF
TRBJ2-5 TRBV20-1 15 few NA TGCAGTGCTCCCCCTTGGCAGGGAAGGCAAGAGACCCAGTACTTC CSAPPWQGRQETQYF
TRBJ2-3 TRBV5-5 18 NA TRBD2 TGTGCCAGCAGCTGGGACAGGAAGACTAGCGGGAGCACAGATACGCAGTATTTT CASSWDRKTSGSTDTQYF
TRBJ2-7 TRBV18 18 NA TRBD1 TGTGCCAGCTCACCACCGGCAGGACAGGGGATGATAAACAATGAGCAGTACTTC CASSPPAGQGMINNEQYF
TRBJ2-5 TRBV5-1 15 NA TRBD2 TGCGCCAGCAGCTTCGGGGGAGGGTCGGAGGAGACCCAGTACTTC CASSFGGGSEETQYF
TRBJ2-1 TRBV27 15 few TRBD2 TGTGCCAGCGGCAGAACTAGCGGGATCTACAATGAGCAGTTCTTC CASGRTSGIYNEQFF
TRBJ2-1 TRBV30 15 NA TRBD2 TGTGCCTGGAGTCTCAATAGCGGGGTATTAAGTGAGCAGTTCTTC CAWSLNSGVLSEQFF
TRBJ2-3 TRBV7-7 12 few TRBD1 TGTGCTAGCAGCTTAGCAGGGGGCGCTAGGTATTTT CASSLAGGARYF
TRBJ2-7 TRBV5-4 19 once TRBD1 TGTGCCAGCAGGTCCACCCAATCCCGGGACAGGGCAACCTCCTGCGAGCAGTACTTC CASRSTQSRDRATSCEQYF
TRBJ2-5 TRBV5-4 14 NA NA TGTGCCAGCAGCGTTTCCGGATCAGAAGAGACCCAGTACTTC CASSVSGSEETQYF
TRBJ2-1 TRBV6-2/TRBV6-3 19 NA TRBD2 TGTGCCAGCAGTTCCCGGACTAGCGGGAGGACCCCCTGGGGCAATGAGCAGTTCTTC CASSSRTSGRTPWGNEQFF
TRBJ2-1 TRBV7-2 15 NA TRBD1 TGTGCCAGCAGCTTAGAGGACAGGGATGGCAATGAGCAGTTCTTC CASSLEDRDGNEQFF
TRBJ1-1 TRBV20-1 12 NA NA TGCAGTGCTAGACTGGGGCGGACTGAAGCTTTCTTT CSARLGRTEAFF
TRBJ2-3 TRBV6-1 13 NA NA TGTGCCAGCAGTGAAATAAACACAGATACGCAGTATTTT CASSEINTDTQYF
TRBJ2-4 TRBV6-2/TRBV6-3 15 NA NA TGTGCCAGCAGTCCCTTGGGACTAGCCAAAAACATTCAGTACTTC CASSPLGLAKNIQYF
TRBJ1-5 TRBV7-8 16 NA NA TGTGCCAGCAGCTTAAGACTCGAATATAGCAATCAGCCCCAGCATTTT CASSLRLEYSNQPQHF
TRBJ2-7 TRBV7-2 16 few TRBD1 TGTGCCAGCAGCTTAGCGGCCGGACAGGGTTCCTACGAGCAGTACTTC CASSLAAGQGSYEQYF
TRBJ2-7 TRBV6-2/TRBV6-3 15 NA NA TGTGCCAGCAGTTCGTCGCATAGCTTCTCCTACGAGCAGTACTTC CASSSSHSFSYEQYF
TRBJ2-5 TRBV3-1 14 few NA TGTGCCAGCAGCCTGAAGGCGGTTGATGAGACCCAGTACTTC CASSLKAVDETQYF
TRBJ2-5 TRBV20-1 17 NA TRBD2 TGCAGTGCTAGCTTGTACGGACTAGCGGGTCGTCAAGAGACCCAGTACTTC CSASLYGLAGRQETQYF
TRBJ1-5 TRBV20-1 13 NA TRBD1 TGCAGTGCTCAGGACAGGGTAGGTCAGCCCCAGCATTTT CSAQDRVGQPQHF
TRBJ2-7 TRBV4-2 17 many NA TGTGCCAGCAGCCAAGATGGACGGGGACCTAGCTCCTACGAGCAGTACTTC CASSQDGRGPSSYEQYF
TRBJ2-3 TRBV30 15 few TRBD2 TGTGCCTGGAGGATGGGACTAGCGGGGGGTGATACGCAGTATTTT CAWRMGLAGGDTQYF
TRBJ1-2 TRBV10-2 17 NA TRBD1 TGCGCCAGCAGTGATGTGGGACAGGGAAATGGTGACTATGGCTACACCTTC CASSDVGQGNGDYGYTF
TRBJ2-7 TRBV19 15 NA TRBD1 TGTGCCAGTAGTAACAGACAGGGAAAAGGGTACGAGCAGTACTTC CASSNRQGKGYEQYF
TRBJ1-1 TRBV20-1 16 few NA TGCAGTGCTAGAGATAGCGGGCTAGGGGGATTCACTGAAGCTTTCTTT CSARDSGLGGFTEAFF
TRBJ2-4 TRBV12-3/TRBV12-4 14 NA NA TGTGCCAGCAGTTTATCAGGTGGTTCAAACATTCAGTACTTC CASSLSGGSNIQYF
TRBJ1-2 TRBV5-1 14 NA TRBD1 TGCGCCAGCAGCAGGGACAGGGGGCGGGATGGCTGCACCTTC CASSRDRGRDGCTF
TRBJ2-3 TRBV20-1 14 NA NA TGCAGTGTACCTAACCTTCGGAGCACAGATACGCAGTATTTT CSVPNLRSTDTQYF
TRBJ1-3 TRBV20-1 14 NA NA TGCAGTGCTCTAGACGCGAGCTCTGGAAACACCATATATTTT CSALDASSGNTIYF
TRBJ2-4 TRBV20-1 13 NA TRBD2 TGCAGTGCTAGCACGGGACTAGCGGAAACCCAGTACTTC CSASTGLAETQYF
TRBJ1-2 TRBV29-1 13 few TRBD1 TGCAGCGTTAGGACAGGAGATGGGTATGGCTACACCTTC CSVRTGDGYGYTF
TRBJ2-5 TRBV20-1 14 few NA TGCAGTGCTCCCGCCCGCCCTAGTCAGGAGACCCAGTACTTC CSAPARPSQETQYF
TRBJ2-3 TRBV2 14 NA NA TGTGCCAGCAGTGAAGCGAGAAGCGCAGATACGCAGTATTTT CASSEARSADTQYF
TRBJ1-2 TRBV14 14 NA NA TGTGCCAGCAGCCAGGACACGACTAACTATGGCTACACCTTC CASSQDTTNYGYTF
TRBJ2-3 TRBV29-1 13 once TRBD1 TGCAGCGACCTACGACAGGGGCAAGATACGCAGTATTTT CSDLRQGQDTQYF